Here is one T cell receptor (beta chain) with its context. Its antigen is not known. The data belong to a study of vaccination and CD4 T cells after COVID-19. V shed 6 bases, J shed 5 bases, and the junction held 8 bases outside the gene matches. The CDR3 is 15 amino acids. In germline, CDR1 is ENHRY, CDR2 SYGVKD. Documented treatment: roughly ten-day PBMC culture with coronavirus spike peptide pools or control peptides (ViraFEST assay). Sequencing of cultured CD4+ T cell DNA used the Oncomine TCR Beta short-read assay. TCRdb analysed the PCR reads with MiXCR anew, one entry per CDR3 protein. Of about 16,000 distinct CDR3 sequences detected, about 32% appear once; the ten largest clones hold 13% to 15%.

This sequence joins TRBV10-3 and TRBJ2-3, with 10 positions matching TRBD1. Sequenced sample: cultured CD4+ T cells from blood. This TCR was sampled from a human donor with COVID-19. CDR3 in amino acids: CAISPGTGAGDTQYF. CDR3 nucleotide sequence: TGTGCCATCAGCCCCGGGACAGGGGCTGGAGATACGCAGTATTTT.